Below are 12 T cell receptor beta chains sequenced from a single sample in a study of T cell repertoires in cytomegalovirus infection. These receptors are not linked to any known antigen. TCRdb reanalysed the reads using MiXCR and keeps one entry per CDR3 protein. The data show about 830,000 distinct CDR3 sequences, 32% seen once. Sample: cultured CD8+ T cells from PBMCs, taken from culture after CMV antigen stimulation. These TCRs come from a human donor in good health (CMV status not recorded). Some clones in this sample may be carry-over from other donors' samples.

This chain joins TRBV28 and TRBJ1-6; D ambiguous. CDR1 is MDHEN and CDR2 is SYDVKM in the germline V gene. The V gene lost 5 bases and the J gene lost 4 bases, with 15 bases spanning the gap. The CDR3 length is 16 residues. The CDR3 sequence is CASSNSARQYNSPLHF. The CDR3 DNA reads TGTGCCAGCAGTAATTCCGCTCGGCAGTATAATTCACCCCTCCACTTT.

The chain carries TRBV24-1 and TRBJ2-1; tentatively, D is TRBD2 (7 bases). CDR1 and CDR2 from the germline V gene are KGHDR and SFDVKD. Between the trimmed V and J ends, which lost 3 bases and 3 bases, there was a span of 23 bases. This CDR3 spans 19 amino acids. CDR3 sequence: CATSDQRRGGAGGYNEQFF. The CDR3 DNA is TGTGCCACCAGTGATCAAAGAAGGGGGGGGGCCGGAGGCTACAATGAGCAGTTCTTC.

This clonotype was recorded at least ten times. This chain connects TRBV7-6 to TRBJ2-2; no definite D call. V was clipped by 5 bases and J by 0 bases, with 13 bases between them. This CDR3 spans 16 amino acids. Germline CDR1 and CDR2: SGHVS and FNYEAQ. The CDR3 reads CASSPVSRANTGELFF. CDR3 DNA: TGTGCCAGCAGCCCCGTTTCACGTGCGAACACCGGGGAGCTGTTTTTT.

The chain is built from TRBV7-9 and TRBJ2-2; the D is unclear. Germline V CDR1 and CDR2: SEHNR, FQNEAQ (reference sequence). V lost 7 bases and J lost 0, with 15 bases in between. This CDR3 spans 16 amino acids. The DNA of the CDR3 is TGTGCCAGCACCCCTCGTCCCCTCGCGAACACCGGGGAGCTGTTTTTT. Protein: CASTPRPLANTGELFF.

This clonotype was counted ten times or more. This sequence joins TRBV19 and TRBJ2-1, with TRBD2 identical over 10 bases. Looked up from germline, CDR1 is LNHDA and CDR2 is SQIVND (reference sequence). The length of the CDR3 is 15 residues. With 2 bases clipped from V and 5 bases from J, the junction kept 3 bases outside the gene matches. CDR3 DNA: TGTGCCAGTAGTATACTAGCGGGGGCTCACAATGAGCAGTTCTTC. This translates into CASSILAGAHNEQFF.

This clonotype came up a few times. The chain links TRBV7-8 to TRBJ2-1; 8 nucleotides agree with TRBD2. Trimming took 5 bases from V and 3 from J; bases not matched to a gene: 6. The CDR3 has 15 residues. CDR1 and CDR2 from the germline V gene are SGHVS and FQNEAQ. Written as DNA, the CDR3 is TGTGCCAGCAGCCCGAGGACTAGCATCTACAATGAGCAGTTCTTC. Translating gives CASSPRTSIYNEQFF.

The chain couples TRBV27 to TRBJ1-2, with D unresolved. The CDR3 spans 12 residues. V was shortened by 6 bases and J by 5 bases, with 10 bases between the two germline ends. CDR1 is MNHEY, CDR2 SMNVEV, per germline (reference sequence). The CDR3 nucleotides are TGTGCCAGCAGCGACACTACATATGGCTACACCTTC. It codes for CASSDTTYGYTF.

The gene calls are TRBV4-2 and TRBJ1-1; TRBD1 might be the D (6 bases). The CDR3 is made up of 14 amino acids. V was trimmed by 4 bases and J by 5 bases, leaving 14 bases between them. Germline lookup yields CDR1 LGHNA and CDR2 YNFKEQ. CDR3 nucleotides: TGTGCCAGCAGCCCCGACGGGGGGCGGACTGAAGCTTTCTTT. Its protein is CASSPDGGRTEAFF.

This CDR3 reads CASSEFGVQMNTEAFF. In DNA form, the CDR3 reads TGTGCCAGCAGTGAATTCGGGGTCCAAATGAACACTGAAGCTTTCTTT. The V and J genes are TRBV6-1 and TRBJ1-1; D is ambiguous. CDR3 length: 16 amino acids. V was cut by 2 bases and J by 0 bases, with 13 bases left in between. Germline CDR1 MNHNS, CDR2 SASEGT.

The rearrangement links TRBV2 to TRBJ2-1; D unresolved. Trimming left V 2 bases short and J 6 bases short, with 5 bases between. This CDR3 is 12 amino acids long. Germline V gives CDR1 SNHLY, CDR2 FYNNEI. This CDR3 reads CASSEWVNEQFF. The CDR3 DNA reads TGTGCCAGCAGTGAATGGGTCAATGAGCAGTTCTTC.

This clonotype has more than one count but fewer than ten. The chain uses TRBV27 and TRBJ2-1, with D unresolved. The V and J ends lost 6 bases and 6 bases respectively, with 15 bases between them. The CDR3 sequence is 14 residues long. Germline-derived CDR1 and CDR2 are MNHEY and SMNVEV (reference sequence). The CDR3 sequence is CASRPASDPNEQFF. Here the CDR3 DNA reads TGTGCCAGCAGACCGGCCTCGGACCCCAATGAGCAGTTCTTC.

The rearrangement links TRBV4-1 to TRBJ1-2; 8 bases are a match to TRBD1. CDR1 and CDR2 from the germline V gene are MGHRA and YSYEKL. The CDR3 is 16 residues long. Unmatched junction bases numbered 12, after V lost 1 base and J lost 8 bases. The CDR3 sequence: CASSQGERTGLVGYTF. The CDR3 nucleotides read TGCGCCAGCAGCCAAGGGGAGCGGACAGGGCTTGTCGGCTACACCTTC.